A single sample is the source of the 27 T cell receptor beta chains below, sequenced in a study of blood T cell repertoires in COVID-19. Only in-frame clones appear in the TCRdb table, and some are missing; sequencing was by immunoSEQ multiplex PCR. This table holds about 220,000 clones, around 84% found once. Material: peripheral blood. These receptors all stem from a man aged 30 to 39 with active or convalescent COVID-19.

The J gene is TRBJ2-7, the V gene TRBV27; 9 bases fit TRBD2. Unmatched junction bases numbered 3, after V lost 6 bases and J lost 0 bases. Germline CDR1 reads MNHEY; CDR2 reads SMNVEV (reference sequence). The CDR3 runs to 14 residues. CDR3 DNA sequence: TGTGCCAGCAGCGAGCGGGGGGACTCCTACGAGCAGTACTTC. Translated: CASSERGDSYEQYF.

The genes are TRBV2 and TRBJ1-1, with D unresolved. The germline gives CDR1 SNHLY, CDR2 FYNNEI. V lost 4 bases, J lost 0 bases, and 9 bases lay in between. CDR3 length: 14 residues. The CDR3 bases are TGTGCCAGCAGTGTTAACATCTTGAACACTGAAGCTTTCTTT. It codes for CASSVNILNTEAFF.

The chain uses TRBV28 and TRBJ1-3, with D possibly TRBD1 on 6 matching bases. V was pared by 6 bases and J by 4 bases, with 13 bases between. This CDR3 is built from 14 residues. Germline V CDR1 and CDR2: MDHEN, SYDVKM. The chain's CDR3 is CASSKAGAGNTIYF. In DNA form, the CDR3 reads TGTGCCAGCAGCAAAGCGGGGGCCGGAAACACCATATATTTT.

The chain recombines TRBV30 with TRBJ1-1; no reliable D call. The germline gives CDR1 GTSNPN, CDR2 SVGIG (reference sequence). The CDR3 loop spans 12 amino acids. Trimming pared 0 bases from V and 5 bases from J, leaving 7 bases between. As DNA, the CDR3 is TGTGCCTGGAGTGTTTCGAGGACTGAAGCTTTCTTT. It codes for CAWSVSRTEAFF.

Only one count was recorded for this clone. V usage is TRBV25-1 and J usage is TRBJ1-2; 11 bases match TRBD1. The CDR3 is 16 residues long. V lost 6 bases to trimming and J lost 3 bases; unmatched junction nucleotides: 9. Germline-derived CDR1 and CDR2 are MGHDK and SYGVNS. DNA for the CDR3: TGTGCCAGCAGCCTCGGACAGGGGGCGCGAGACTATGGCTACACCTTC. Its translation is CASSLGQGARDYGYTF.

This chain joins TRBV27 and TRBJ2-3, with 10 bases identical to TRBD2. The CDR3 runs 16 residues. Germline loops: CDR1 MNHEY, CDR2 SMNVEV (reference sequence). The ends lost 2 bases at V and 1 base at J; junction bases unmatched: 3. In nucleotides, the CDR3 is TGTGCCAGCAGTTTAGGAGGACTAGCGGGCACAGATACGCAGTATTTT. Protein product: CASSLGGLAGTDTQYF.

This clone was recorded many times. J is TRBJ2-7 and V is TRBV5-4, with TRBD2 as a possible D gene (6 bases). Trimming cost V 0 bases and J 1 base, with 14 bases left between them. CDR3 length equals 16 residues. Germline CDR1 is SGHNT and CDR2 is YYREEE (reference sequence). The CDR3, as DNA: TGTGCCAGCAGCTTGGACTGGACTACCCCTTCCTACGAGCAGTACTTC. Protein: CASSLDWTTPSYEQYF.

V usage is TRBV28 and J usage is TRBJ1-1, with 11 bases matching TRBD1. Germline trimming cut 10 bases from V and 4 bases from J; bases unmatched to any gene: 14. The CDR3 runs to 16 residues. In germline, CDR1 is MDHEN, CDR2 SYDVKM. Here the CDR3 DNA reads TGTGCCATCTTTAATACAAGGGGACAGGGGGGCACTGAAGCTTTCTTT. Protein: CAIFNTRGQGGTEAFF.

This clone has more than one count but fewer than ten. The gene calls are TRBV18 and TRBJ1-1; 7 bases match TRBD1. Germline trimming cut 3 bases from V and 1 base from J; bases unmatched to any gene: 2. The CDR3 spans 14 residues. Germline-derived CDR1 and CDR2 are KGHSH and LQKENI. CDR3 nucleotide sequence: TGTGCCAGCTCACCTGACAGGGAGAACACTGAAGCTTTCTTT. Protein: CASSPDRENTEAFF.

The chain has TRBV7-9 and TRBJ2-7, with a weak D call TRBD1 (5 bases). V gave up 2 bases and J gave up 2 bases, with 13 bases separating them. In germline, CDR1 is SEHNR, CDR2 FQNEAQ (reference sequence). CDR3 size: 15 residues. The CDR3 DNA is TGTGCCAGCAGCTTATTGGCAGGGATTCCCTACGAGCAGTACTTC. Translation: CASSLLAGIPYEQYF.

This clone was picked up one time. J is TRBJ2-7 and V is TRBV27; tentative D call: TRBD1 (7 bases). The V end was cut by 3 bases, the J end by 4 bases, with 13 bases between. CDR1 and CDR2 from the germline V gene are MNHEY and SMNVEV (reference sequence). The CDR3 is 14 residues long. The CDR3 nucleotides are TGTGCCAGCAGTTTCGCGACAGGGACTTACGAGCAGTACTTC. Residues: CASSFATGTYEQYF.

This chain joins TRBV27 and TRBJ1-6, with D perhaps TRBD1 (6 bases). V was clipped by 7 bases and J by 7 bases, with 20 bases between them. This CDR3 comprises 16 residues. Germline V gene lookup returns CDR1 MNHEY and CDR2 SMNVEV (reference sequence). The CDR3, as DNA: TGTGCCAGCACCACAATACTGGGGGCGCGCAATTCACCCCTCCACTTT. Its protein product is CASTTILGARNSPLHF.

V and J are TRBV27 and TRBJ1-5, with D possibly being TRBD1 (5 bases). From germline, CDR1 is MNHEY and CDR2 SMNVEV (reference sequence). The CDR3 spans 14 residues. V lost 3 bases, J lost 3 bases, and 9 bases lay in between. CDR3 in amino acids: CASSLGRNNQPQHF. CDR3 nucleotide sequence: TGTGCCAGCAGTTTGGGGCGGAACAATCAGCCCCAGCATTTT.

V usage is TRBV9 and J usage is TRBJ1-3; possibly TRBD1 for D (5 bases). Germline CDR1 is SGDLS and CDR2 is YYNGEE. The CDR3 contains 18 residues. V dropped 4 bases and J dropped 0 bases, with 20 bases sitting between them. This CDR3 is CASSPSGAGILSGNTIYF. CDR3 coding DNA: TGTGCCAGCAGCCCCAGTGGGGCAGGCATCCTCTCTGGAAACACCATATATTTT.

V usage is TRBV27 and J usage is TRBJ2-7, with 8 positions matching TRBD1. Germline CDR1 and CDR2: MNHEY and SMNVEV (reference sequence). CDR3 length: 14 residues. V trimming: 5 bases; J trimming: 5 bases; junction bases outside the gene matches: 8. In DNA, the CDR3 is TGTGCCAGCAGTCCGACAGGGGCCGTCCACGAGCAGTACTTC. It encodes CASSPTGAVHEQYF.

V is TRBV18 and J is TRBJ2-1; TRBD2 matches at 8 bases. In germline, CDR1 is KGHSH, CDR2 LQKENI. The V segment lost 6 bases and the J segment 9 bases; nucleotides outside the gene matches: 10. The CDR3 sequence is 14 residues long. The CDR3: CASSTGTSGSEQFF. The CDR3 coding sequence is TGTGCCAGCTCGACCGGGACTAGTGGAAGTGAGCAGTTCTTC.

CDR3: CASSLYAQAHEQYF. The CDR3 nucleotides are TGCGCCAGCAGCTTGTACGCACAGGCCCACGAGCAGTACTTC. The V call is TRBV5-1, the J call TRBJ2-7; TRBD1 is a possible D gene (5 bases). The germline gives CDR1 SGHRS, CDR2 YFSETQ. The CDR3 has 14 residues. V lost 1 base and J 5 bases, leaving 13 bases between the germline ends.

This clone came up once. The rearrangement joins TRBV3-1 (or the pseudogene TRBV3-2) to TRBJ1-5; a weak D match, TRBD1 (6 bases). Between the trimmed V and J ends, which lost 3 bases and 5 bases, there was a span of 11 bases. The CDR3 covers 14 residues. CDR1 LGHDT and CDR2 YNNKEL come from the germline V gene (reference sequence). DNA of the CDR3: TGTGCCAGCAGCCAGGGAAACAGGGATCAGCCCCAGCATTTT. Amino acids: CASSQGNRDQPQHF.

The CDR3 DNA reads as TGTGCCAGCAGCCGTAAGACAGGGGGCGCCCATGGCTACACCTTC. This gives the protein CASSRKTGGAHGYTF. The V gene is TRBV27, the J gene TRBJ1-2, with 10 nucleotides matching TRBD1. The V gene end was trimmed by 6 bases and the J gene end by 6 bases; junction bases not matched to a gene: 10. Germline V gives CDR1 MNHEY, CDR2 SMNVEV (reference sequence). The CDR3 runs to 15 residues.

The rearrangement joins TRBV7-2 to TRBJ1-5; TRBD1 might be the D (6 bases). V gave up 5 bases and J gave up 12 bases, with 20 bases separating them. This CDR3 region has 14 residues. In germline, CDR1 is SGHTA, CDR2 FQGNSA. The CDR3 protein is CASSIGGGGQSQHF. CDR3 DNA sequence: TGTGCCAGCAGCATTGGGGGGGGAGGACAGAGCCAGCATTTT.

This clone has a handful of counts. This rearrangement joins TRBV19 to TRBJ1-5; D remains ambiguous. Looked up from germline, CDR1 is LNHDA and CDR2 is SQIVND (reference sequence). The CDR3 has 19 amino acids. V dropped 5 bases and J dropped 7 bases, with 30 bases sitting between them. CDR3 coding DNA: TGTGCCAGTAGTCTCCGGTTGGGTTCGATCCCAAGGTCGGGACAGCCCCAGCATTTT. The encoded protein is CASSLRLGSIPRSGQPQHF.

V is TRBV19 and J is TRBJ2-7, with 7 bases that match TRBD2. CDR1 and CDR2 (germline): LNHDA, SQIVND (reference sequence). CDR3 size: 16 residues. V lost 6 bases, J lost 0 bases, and 11 bases stayed unmatched. This CDR3 is CASSGPAGRFSYEQYF. The CDR3 DNA reads as TGTGCCAGTAGCGGACCAGCGGGGCGCTTCTCCTACGAGCAGTACTTC.

The rearrangement links TRBV7-9 to TRBJ1-3; D uncertain. V was clipped by 0 bases and J by 3 bases, with 12 bases between them. This CDR3 is built from 16 residues. Germline V CDR1 and CDR2: SEHNR, FQNEAQ (reference sequence). CDR3 residues: CASSLAADRLGNTIYF. CDR3 DNA sequence: TGTGCCAGCAGCTTAGCAGCGGACCGGCTTGGAAACACCATATATTTT.

The genes are TRBV6-1 and TRBJ1-3; 7 bases line up with TRBD1. V lost 2 bases, J lost 0 bases, and 1 base stayed unmatched. The germline CDR1 and CDR2 sequences are MNHNS and SASEGT. The CDR3 extends over 15 amino acids. The CDR3 protein is CASSERGRSGNTIYF. The CDR3 DNA follows: TGTGCCAGCAGTGAAAGGGGGCGCTCTGGAAACACCATATATTTT.

V is TRBV5-1 and J is TRBJ2-3; D is perhaps TRBD2 (6 bases). Between the trimmed V and J ends, which lost 4 bases and 4 bases, there was a span of 13 bases. Germline CDR1 is SGHRS and CDR2 is YFSETQ. CDR3 length equals 14 residues. This chain's CDR3 is CASSPGTVADTQYF. CDR3 DNA sequence: TGCGCCAGCAGCCCCGGGACTGTGGCAGATACGCAGTATTTT.

The V call is TRBV4-1, the J call TRBJ2-1; possibly TRBD2 for D (6 bases). Per germline, CDR1 MGHRA and CDR2 YSYEKL. V was clipped by 0 bases and J by 6 bases, with 15 bases between them. The CDR3 covers 16 residues. The CDR3 reads CASSQEVAGGVNEQFF. The CDR3 DNA reads as TGCGCCAGCAGCCAAGAGGTTGCCGGCGGGGTCAATGAGCAGTTCTTC.

V is TRBV9 and J is TRBJ1-1; perhaps TRBD1 as D (5 bases). Germline-derived CDR1 and CDR2 are SGDLS and YYNGEE. V lost 0 bases and J 3 bases, leaving 9 bases between the germline ends. The length of the CDR3 is 14 residues. CDR3 loop: CASSVDGADTEAFF. The DNA for the CDR3 is TGTGCCAGCAGCGTAGATGGGGCGGACACTGAAGCTTTCTTT.